The text below deals with one T cell receptor (beta chain). Nominally healthy donors were sampled, though unrecorded immune exposures were likely. The PCR used 60 Vbeta and 13 Jbeta primers. Under the authors' procedure: Later analysis identified tens of millions of unique TCR beta chains, 10 million to 12 million shared. Profiled with immunoSEQ multiplex PCR; TCRdb holds only in-frame clones, not every one. V and J calls plus clone size are reproduced from that table; the DNA served to infer D and trimming. The sample carries some 150,000 clones, approximately 81% recorded once. These data belong to a study of cytomegalovirus exposure and HLA in healthy donors. Material: PBMCs. The receptor was derived from a woman in her twenties or thirties in good health and CMV-seropositive.

CDR3: CASSSNRGNYGYTF. CDR3 nucleotides: TGTGCCAGCAGCTCTAACAGGGGAAACTATGGCTACACCTTC. The rearrangement uses TRBV5-6 and TRBJ1-2; 7 nucleotides agree with TRBD1. V was pared by 3 bases and J by 2 bases, with 4 bases of the junction left unmatched. The CDR3 length is 14 residues. Looked up from germline, CDR1 is SGHDT and CDR2 is YYEEEE.